What follows are 23 T cell receptor beta chains derived from one specimen sequenced in a study of CD8+CD57+ T cells in acquired aplastic anemia. Genomic DNA constituted the template upon which TCR beta VDJ and CDR3 profiling was performed. From the reads, TCRdb called clonotypes with MiXCR, one entry per CDR3 protein. This sample has roughly 190,000 distinct CDR3 sequences, with around 50% found just once. The sequenced sample consisted of sorted CD4+, CD8+, or CD8+CD57+ T cells (not recorded which) from PBMCs. These receptors came from a human donor in good health, serving as a control.

This clonotype was picked up many times. The V gene is TRBV7-2, the J gene TRBJ2-1; D remains unclear. CDR3 length equals 12 residues. CDR1 is SGHTA and CDR2 is FQGNSA in the germline V gene. With 5 bases removed from V and 9 bases from J, the gap between germline ends came to 11 bases. CDR3 in amino acids: CASSRVDGEQFF. CDR3 nucleotides: TGTGCCAGCAGCCGCGTAGACGGTGAGCAGTTCTTC. The full variable domain, with the rest looked up from reference TRBV7-2 and TRBJ2-1, is GAGVSQSPSNKVTEKGKDVELRCDPISGHTALYWYRQSLGQGLEFLIYFQGNSAPDKSGLPSDRFSAERTGGSVSTLTIQRTQQEDSAVYLCASSRVDGEQFFGPGTRLTVL.

This clonotype occurred many times. The chain employs TRBV6-2 or TRBV6-3 and TRBJ2-7, with TRBD1 matching 9 bases. Trimming removed 6 bases from V and 3 bases from J; junction bases left unmatched: 3. The CDR3 consists of 13 residues. The germline V gene has CDR1 MNHEY and CDR2 SVGEGT. The chain's CDR3 is CASRLTGGYEQYF. The CDR3 DNA sequence: TGTGCCAGCAGACTGACAGGGGGCTACGAGCAGTACTTC.

V gene TRBV3-1 combines with J gene TRBJ1-2, with D maybe TRBD1 (5 bases). The CDR3 covers 13 residues. The germline V gene encodes CDR1 LGHDT and CDR2 YNNKEL (reference sequence). V lost 2 bases to trimming and J lost 6 bases, with 10 bases between them. The CDR3 DNA is TGTGCCAGCAGCCAACGGGGCATCGATGGCTACACCTTC. As protein: CASSQRGIDGYTF. Together with reference TRBV3-1 and TRBJ1-2, the CDR3 gives the full variable domain: DTAVSQTPKYLVTQMGNDKSIKCEQNLGHDTMYWYKQDSKKFLKIMFSYNNKELIINETVPNRFSPKSPDKAHLNLHINSLELGDSAVYFCASSQRGIDGYTFGSGTRLTVV.

This clonotype was observed a few times. V is TRBV28 and J is TRBJ1-4; 8 bases are shared with TRBD1. CDR3 length equals 15 residues. The junction had 7 bases not matched to a gene; V was cut back by 5 bases and J by 5 bases. Germline V gives CDR1 MDHEN, CDR2 SYDVKM. CDR3 region: CASSPARQGNEKLFF. The CDR3 DNA reads TGTGCCAGCAGTCCGGCGAGACAGGGGAATGAAAAACTGTTTTTT.

The genes are TRBV25-1 and TRBJ1-3; no definite D call. The germline V gene has CDR1 MGHDK and CDR2 SYGVNS. The CDR3 totals 16 residues. V gave up 3 bases and J gave up 0 bases, with 12 bases separating them. Here the CDR3 DNA reads TGTGCCAGCAGTGAGCACACCGGAAGCTCTGGAAACACCATATATTTT. This encodes CASSEHTGSSGNTIYF.

This clonotype was detected many times. The CDR3 coding sequence is TGCAGTGCTATTCAGACAGGCCTGAGCTCCTATAATTCACCCCTCCACTTT. Translation gives CSAIQTGLSSYNSPLHF. V and J are TRBV20-1 and TRBJ1-6; the D gene is possibly TRBD1 (6 bases). V gave up 4 bases and J gave up 0 bases, with 16 bases separating them. Germline V gene data show CDR1 as DFQATT and CDR2 as SNEGSKA (reference sequence). This CDR3 region has 17 residues.

This clonotype was seen ten or more times. The rearrangement uses TRBV27 and TRBJ1-6, with D tentatively TRBD1 (5 bases). Trimming stripped 10 bases from V and 0 bases from J, with 10 bases between. The CDR3 contains 14 residues. Germline V gene lookup returns CDR1 MNHEY and CDR2 SMNVEV (reference sequence). CDR3 DNA: TGTGCCACTCGGGGGGGCTCCTATAATTCACCCCTCCACTTT. This encodes CATRGGSYNSPLHF.

This clonotype has only a few counts. The J gene is TRBJ2-3, the V gene TRBV7-8; 9 bases are shared with TRBD2. Germline V gene lookup returns CDR1 SGHVS and CDR2 FQNEAQ. The junction had 7 bases not matched to a gene; V was cut back by 3 bases and J by 0 bases. This CDR3 has 17 residues. The CDR3 DNA is TGTGCCAGCAGCTTGGTTGGCGGGGGGGTTAGCACAGATACGCAGTATTTT. Its protein is CASSLVGGGVSTDTQYF.

This clonotype appeared many times. This sequence joins TRBV6-5 and TRBJ1-6, with TRBD1 matching 7 bases. The CDR3 sequence is 16 residues long. V dropped 6 bases and J dropped 7; count of bases not matched to a gene: 12. Germline loops: CDR1 MNHEY, CDR2 SVGAGI. CDR3 loop: CASRGPAGGVNSPLHF. The CDR3 DNA follows: TGTGCCAGCAGGGGGCCGGCAGGGGGAGTAAATTCACCCCTCCACTTT.

The gene calls are TRBV9 and TRBJ2-3, with 7 bases lining up with TRBD2. This CDR3 is built from 16 residues. Germline assignment: CDR1 SGDLS and CDR2 YYNGEE. V gave up 2 bases and J gave up 1 base; unmatched junction bases: 7. Here the CDR3 reads CASSVPWGGGTDTQYF. CDR3 in DNA: TGTGCCAGCAGCGTGCCGTGGGGGGGGGGCACAGATACGCAGTATTTT. Variable domain in full (rest from reference TRBV9 and TRBJ2-3): DSGVTQTPKHLITATGQRVTLRCSPRSGDLSVYWYQQSLDQGLQFLIQYYNGEERAKGNILERFSAQQFPDLHSELNLSSLELGDSALYFCASSVPWGGGTDTQYFGPGTRLTVL.

DNA for the CDR3: TGTGCCAGCAGTTATACCGAGGGGAACACTGAAGCTTTCTTT. Its protein product is CASSYTEGNTEAFF. The rearrangement joins TRBV12-3 or TRBV12-4 to TRBJ1-1; unclear D gene. Trimming took off 4 bases at V and 1 base at J, with 10 bases between the two ends. This CDR3 spans 14 amino acids.

This chain uses TRBV5-1 with TRBJ2-2; D gene ambiguous. CDR3 length: 15 amino acids. Germline V gives CDR1 SGHRS, CDR2 YFSETQ. Trimming removed 1 base at V and 5 bases at J, with 12 bases between. CDR3 loop: CASSLYSGSTGELFF. The CDR3 nucleotides read TGCGCCAGCAGCTTGTACTCCGGAAGTACCGGGGAGCTGTTTTTT.

This clonotype has a count of ten or more. V is TRBV7-6 and J is TRBJ2-6; D perhaps matches TRBD1 (6 bases). The CDR3 extends over 17 amino acids. Trimming cost V 5 bases and J 0 bases, with 14 bases left between them. CDR1 is SGHVS, CDR2 FNYEAQ, per germline. This CDR3 is CASSQGNSFSGANVLTF. The CDR3 bases are TGTGCCAGCAGCCAGGGGAACAGTTTCTCTGGGGCCAACGTCCTGACTTTC.

The V gene is TRBV7-9, the J gene TRBJ2-5; D is unclear. The V end was cut by 8 bases, the J end by 2 bases, with 6 bases between. Germline CDR1 SEHNR, CDR2 FQNEAQ (reference sequence). The CDR3 has 11 residues. CDR3: CASGFQETQYF. The CDR3 coding sequence is TGTGCCAGCGGGTTTCAAGAGACCCAGTACTTC.

The chain carries TRBV12-3 or TRBV12-4 and TRBJ2-7; TRBD1 agrees at 9 bases. With V trimmed by 9 bases and J by 3 bases, 12 bases remained unmatched. This CDR3 has 15 amino acids. The CDR3 coding sequence is TGTGCCAGTAGACAAACCGGACAGGGGATCTACGAGCAGTACTTC. Residues: CASRQTGQGIYEQYF.

The chain employs TRBV19 and TRBJ1-5; D ambiguous. The CDR3 has 15 residues. Germline lookup yields CDR1 LNHDA and CDR2 SQIVND (reference sequence). The V and J ends lost 0 bases and 3 bases respectively, with 9 bases between them. CDR3 in DNA: TGTGCCAGTAGTATAGACCCGGGTACCAATCAGCCCCAGCATTTT. Protein: CASSIDPGTNQPQHF.

The chain carries TRBV19 and TRBJ1-6; D not certain. V was shortened by 5 bases and J by 11 bases, with 16 bases between the two germline ends. The CDR3 is 14 amino acids. Germline V CDR1 and CDR2: LNHDA, SQIVND (reference sequence). The CDR3 reads CASSATSSRTPLHF. The CDR3 region has the DNA TGTGCCAGTAGTGCCACCTCTAGTCGGACACCCCTCCACTTT.

This clonotype appeared many times. The gene calls are TRBV5-1 and TRBJ2-7; D gene ambiguous. The CDR3 runs to 13 residues. The germline gives CDR1 SGHRS, CDR2 YFSETQ. V shed 4 bases and J shed 3 bases, with 11 bases lying between them. The CDR3 loop is CASSDGRSYEQYF. The CDR3 nucleotides read TGCGCCAGCAGCGACGGACGGAGCTACGAGCAGTACTTC.

A word on this clonotype: No conserved phenylalanine or tryptophan is present at the end of the CDR3, so a read error is the likely explanation. The limits of the CDR3 on the DNA are not certain, so only TCRdb's listed CDR3 is given. The chain couples TRBV7-3 to TRBJ2-6. The CDR3 is 15 amino acids long, termini counted. Germline lookup yields CDR1 SGHTA and CDR2 FQGTGA. This CDR3 is CASSPQSSGANVLVL.

This chain links TRBV20-1 with TRBJ1-2, with D tentatively TRBD1 (6 bases). Trimming cost V 6 bases and J 4 bases, with 15 bases left between them. Germline values: CDR1 DFQATT, CDR2 SNEGSKA (reference sequence). This CDR3 has 13 amino acids. The CDR3 loop reads CSAHRETVYGYTF. The CDR3 DNA sequence: TGCAGTGCGCACAGGGAAACTGTCTATGGCTACACCTTC.

This chain joins TRBV10-1 and TRBJ2-7; 7 bases are shared with TRBD1. V shed 7 bases and J 6 bases; nucleotides not matched to a gene: 18. Germline V gives CDR1 WNHNN, CDR2 SYGVQD (reference sequence). The CDR3 runs to 16 residues. The CDR3 region has the DNA TGCGCCAGCAACGCCAGCTCAGGACAGGCCCTATCCGAGCAGTACTTC. Amino acids: CASNASSGQALSEQYF.

This clonotype was seen at least ten times. This rearrangement joins TRBV20-1 to TRBJ2-1; the match to TRBD1 covers 9 bases. This CDR3 has 14 amino acids. In germline, CDR1 is DFQATT, CDR2 SNEGSKA (reference sequence). Trimming cost V 4 bases and J 6 bases; bases outside gene matches: 7. The CDR3 protein is CSATSGTGSNEQFF. CDR3 coding DNA: TGCAGTGCTACCTCCGGGACAGGGTCCAATGAGCAGTTCTTC.

This clonotype was counted at least ten times. V gene TRBV11-3 combines with J gene TRBJ2-1, with D possibly TRBD2 on 6 matching bases. V gave up 2 bases and J gave up 5 bases, with 13 bases separating them. This CDR3 spans 15 amino acids. Germline CDR1 SGHNT, CDR2 YENEEA. CDR3 sequence: CASSLRGIRDNEQFF. CDR3 coding DNA: TGTGCCAGCAGCTTACGGGGGATTCGAGACAATGAGCAGTTCTTC.